This T cell receptor beta chain emerged from a study of control samples from healthy donors and cancer patients. This table comes from immunoSEQ multiplex PCR, and its TCRdb copy is limited to in-frame clones, with some not included. The table has some 200,000 clones, 75% to 95% seen once. Germline CDR1 SGHRS, CDR2 YFSETQ. The CDR3 is made up of 15 amino acids. Trimming stripped 0 bases from V and 0 bases from J, with 7 bases between. The chain combines TRBV5-1 with TRBJ1-5; D is ambiguous. The source material was blood. This clonotype originated in a woman aged 25 to 39 in good health. The CDR3 spells CASSLAPNSNQPQHF. As DNA, the CDR3 is TGCGCCAGCAGCTTGGCCCCGAATAGCAATCAGCCCCAGCATTTT.